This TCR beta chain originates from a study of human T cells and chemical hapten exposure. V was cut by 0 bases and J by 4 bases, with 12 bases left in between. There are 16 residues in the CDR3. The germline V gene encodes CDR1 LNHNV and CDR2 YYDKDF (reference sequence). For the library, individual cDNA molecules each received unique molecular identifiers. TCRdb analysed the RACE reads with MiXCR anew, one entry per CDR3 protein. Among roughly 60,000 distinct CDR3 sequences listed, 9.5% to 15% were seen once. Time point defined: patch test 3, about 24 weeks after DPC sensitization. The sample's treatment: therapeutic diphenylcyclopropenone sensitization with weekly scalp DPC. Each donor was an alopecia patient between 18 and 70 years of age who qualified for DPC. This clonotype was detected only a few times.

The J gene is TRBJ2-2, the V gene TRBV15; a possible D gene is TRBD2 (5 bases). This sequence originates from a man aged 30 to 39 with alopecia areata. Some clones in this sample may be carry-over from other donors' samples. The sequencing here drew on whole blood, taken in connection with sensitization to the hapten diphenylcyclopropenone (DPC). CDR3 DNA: TGTGCCACCAGCAGAGACCCCCCTAGCCCCACCGGGGAGCTGTTTTTT. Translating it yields CATSRDPPSPTGELFF. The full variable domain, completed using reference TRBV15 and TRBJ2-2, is DAMVIQNPRYQVTQFGKPVTLSCSQTLNHNVMYWYQQKSSQAPKLLFHYYDKDFNNEADTPDNFQSRRPNTSFCFLDIRSPGLGDTAMYLCATSRDPPSPTGELFFGEGSRLTVL.